Listed here are 14 T cell receptor beta chains from one sample, sequenced in a study of blood T cells in healthy people across ages. It was with a sample-barcoded 5' primer and a J-beta primer mix that a second PCR of roughly 6 to 12 cycles was run. TCRdb processed the 5' RACE reads anew with MiXCR; each CDR3 protein has one entry. The table records about 1,400,000 distinct CDR3 sequences, 35% to 45% of them present only once. The sample consisted of blood. These TCRs come from a woman aged 18 to 35 in good health.

This chain links TRBV20-1 with TRBJ2-5; 10 bases align to TRBD2. V dropped 5 bases and J dropped 8; count of bases not matched to a gene: 5. Germline-derived CDR1 and CDR2 are DFQATT and SNEGSKA (reference sequence). The CDR3 spans 12 residues. The CDR3 here is CSAASGGGTQYF. The CDR3 DNA is TGCAGTGCTGCTAGCGGGGGAGGCACCCAGTACTTC.

The chain couples TRBV7-9 to TRBJ2-7; TRBD1 matches 7 bases. This CDR3 is 14 amino acids long. Trimming removed 5 bases from V and 9 bases from J; junction bases left unmatched: 13. The germline V gene has CDR1 SEHNR and CDR2 FQNEAQ (reference sequence). CDR3 sequence reads: CASSETGTDSLQYF. CDR3 in DNA: TGTGCCAGCAGCGAGACCGGGACAGATTCATTGCAGTACTTC.

This chain joins TRBV20-1 and TRBJ1-1; the match to TRBD1 covers 8 bases. The CDR3 has 15 amino acids. Germline trimming cut 3 bases from V and 0 bases from J; bases unmatched to any gene: 6. Per the germline V gene, CDR1 is DFQATT and CDR2 is SNEGSKA (reference sequence). CDR3 residues: CSARRTGTMNTEAFF. CDR3 sequence (DNA): TGCAGTGCTAGGCGGACAGGGACCATGAACACTGAAGCTTTCTTT.

This clonotype turned up a few times. The genes are TRBV6-2 or TRBV6-3 and TRBJ2-1; TRBD1 matches at 7 bases. Germline V gene lookup returns CDR1 MNHEY and CDR2 SVGEGT. V was clipped by 6 bases and J by 7 bases; unmatched bases: 6. The CDR3 spans 13 residues. This CDR3 reads CASRATGNNEQFF. As DNA, the CDR3 is TGTGCCAGCAGGGCGACAGGGAATAATGAGCAGTTCTTC.

V gene TRBV7-2 combines with J gene TRBJ2-3; D might be TRBD2 (5 bases). Trimming took off 5 bases at V and 3 bases at J, with 12 bases between the two ends. This CDR3 has 14 amino acids. Per germline, CDR1 SGHTA and CDR2 FQGNSA. CDR3 nucleotide sequence: TGTGCCAGCAGCAAACTAGGTGTGACAGATACGCAGTATTTT. It yields the protein CASSKLGVTDTQYF.

The chain is built from TRBV12-3 or TRBV12-4 and TRBJ2-1; perhaps D is TRBD1 or TRBD2 (5 bases each). The CDR3 totals 14 residues. Trimming cost V 6 bases and J 0 bases, with 9 bases left between them. DNA of the CDR3: TGTGCCAGCAGGGGGGTCCTCTCCTACAATGAGCAGTTCTTC. Translated: CASRGVLSYNEQFF.

The V and J genes are TRBV11-2 and TRBJ2-6; TRBD1 matches at 7 bases. The CDR3 consists of 18 residues. Per germline, CDR1 SGHAT and CDR2 FQNNGV. V lost 2 bases to trimming and J lost 2 bases; unmatched junction nucleotides: 9. This CDR3 is CASSLRRVTGTGANVLTF. CDR3 sequence (DNA): TGTGCCAGCAGCTTAAGGCGGGTGACAGGGACTGGGGCCAACGTCCTGACTTTC.

The sample holds many counts of this clonotype. The rearrangement joins TRBV12-3 or TRBV12-4 to TRBJ1-2; no reliable D call. V lost 5 bases to trimming and J lost 6 bases, with 10 bases between them. CDR3 length: 12 residues. In DNA form, the CDR3 reads TGTGCCAGCAGTCCAACCTGGGATGGCTACACCTTC. It encodes CASSPTWDGYTF.

This clonotype was seen just once. This sequence joins TRBV5-1 and TRBJ2-7; 9 bases are a match to TRBD2. V was pared by 4 bases and J by 7 bases, with 15 bases of the junction left unmatched. Per germline, CDR1 SGHRS and CDR2 YFSETQ. The CDR3 sequence is 16 residues long. The DNA of the CDR3 is TGCGCCAGCAGCACGGGGACTAGCTCAGACTACAATGAGCAGTACTTC. It translates to CASSTGTSSDYNEQYF.

This clonotype was recorded a few times. DNA of the CDR3: TGCGCCAGCAGCCCCCAAGGACCTGGCTCCTACGAGCAGTACTTC. It specifies CASSPQGPGSYEQYF. The gene calls are TRBV4-1 and TRBJ2-7; unclear D gene. V was pared by 4 bases and J by 0 bases, with 13 bases between. The CDR3 loop spans 15 amino acids. Germline loops: CDR1 MGHRA, CDR2 YSYEKL.

The chain combines TRBV7-9 with TRBJ2-5, with D perhaps matching TRBD1 (5 bases). The J call may be wrong; the DNA end is better matched by TRBJ2-7. The germline V gene has CDR1 SEHNR and CDR2 FQNEAQ (reference sequence). The CDR3 extends over 15 amino acids. The CDR3 DNA reads TGTGCCAGCAGCTTGCGCCAGGGTTTCCGTCACGAGCAGTACTTC. Translation gives CASSLRQGFRHEQYF.

The genes are TRBV30 and TRBJ2-7; possible D gene TRBD2, 5 bases. Between the trimmed V and J ends, which lost 1 base and 3 bases, there was a span of 10 bases. Germline V gives CDR1 GTSNPN, CDR2 SVGIG (reference sequence). The CDR3 spans 13 residues. CDR3 protein: CAWSAGISYEQYF. In nucleotides, the CDR3 is TGTGCCTGGAGTGCCGGGATTAGCTACGAGCAGTACTTC.

This clonotype showed up just a few times. The chain links TRBV27 to TRBJ1-5; a weak D match, TRBD1 (6 bases). Between the trimmed V and J ends, which lost 5 bases and 6 bases, there was a span of 17 bases. Germline CDR1 MNHEY, CDR2 SMNVEV (reference sequence). The CDR3 is 15 residues long. The DNA for the CDR3 is TGTGCCAGCAGTCCCAGCCCAGGGGCAAGTCAGCCCCAGCATTTT. Translation: CASSPSPGASQPQHF.

A few counts support this clonotype. The chain employs TRBV10-3 and TRBJ2-5; D is uncertain. The CDR3 length is 14 residues. Germline lookup yields CDR1 ENHRY and CDR2 SYGVKD. The V gene lost 3 bases and the J gene lost 1 base, with 9 bases spanning the gap. Here the CDR3 DNA reads TGTGCCATCAGTGAATTCGGAAGCCAAGAGACCCAGTACTTC. Its protein is CAISEFGSQETQYF.